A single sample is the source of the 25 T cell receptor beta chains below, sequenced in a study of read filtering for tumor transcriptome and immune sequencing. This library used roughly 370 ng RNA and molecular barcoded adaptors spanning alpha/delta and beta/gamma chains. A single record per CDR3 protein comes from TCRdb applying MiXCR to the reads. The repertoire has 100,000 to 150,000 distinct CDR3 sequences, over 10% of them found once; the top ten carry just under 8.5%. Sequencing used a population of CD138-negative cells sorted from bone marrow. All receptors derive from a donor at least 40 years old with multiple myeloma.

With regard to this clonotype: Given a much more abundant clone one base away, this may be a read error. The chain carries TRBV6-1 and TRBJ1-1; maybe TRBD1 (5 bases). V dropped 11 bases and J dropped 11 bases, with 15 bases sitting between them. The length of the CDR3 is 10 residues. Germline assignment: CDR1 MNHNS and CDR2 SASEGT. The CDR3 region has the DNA TGTGCCCGCACGAAGGGGATGGCTTTCTTT. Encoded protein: CARTKGMAFF.

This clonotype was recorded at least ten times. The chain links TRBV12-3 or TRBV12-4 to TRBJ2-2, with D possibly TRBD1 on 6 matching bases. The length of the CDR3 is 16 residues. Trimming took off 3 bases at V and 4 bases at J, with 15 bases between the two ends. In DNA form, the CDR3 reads TGTGCCAGCAGTTTTTTCACAGGGCCACCCACCGGGGAGCTGTTTTTT. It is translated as CASSFFTGPPTGELFF.

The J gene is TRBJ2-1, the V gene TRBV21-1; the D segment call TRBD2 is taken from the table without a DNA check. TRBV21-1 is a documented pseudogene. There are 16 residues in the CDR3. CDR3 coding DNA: TGTGCCAGCAGCAAAGAGGGGAGGAGTGTAGACAATGAGCAGTTCTTC. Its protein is CASSKEGRSVDNEQFF.

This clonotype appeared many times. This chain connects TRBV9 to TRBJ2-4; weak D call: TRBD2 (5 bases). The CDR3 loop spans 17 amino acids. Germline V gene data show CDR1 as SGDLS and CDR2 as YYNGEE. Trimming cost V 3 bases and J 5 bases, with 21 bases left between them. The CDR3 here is CASSAPALGGGENIQYF. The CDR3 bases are TGTGCCAGCAGCGCCCCCGCCCTTGGAGGCGGCGAAAACATTCAGTACTTC.

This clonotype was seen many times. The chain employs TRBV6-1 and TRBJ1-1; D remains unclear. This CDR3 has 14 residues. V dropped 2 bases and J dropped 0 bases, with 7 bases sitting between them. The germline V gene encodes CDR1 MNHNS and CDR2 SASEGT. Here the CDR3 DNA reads TGTGCCAGCAGTGAATTAGGGCTGAACACTGAAGCTTTCTTT. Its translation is CASSELGLNTEAFF.

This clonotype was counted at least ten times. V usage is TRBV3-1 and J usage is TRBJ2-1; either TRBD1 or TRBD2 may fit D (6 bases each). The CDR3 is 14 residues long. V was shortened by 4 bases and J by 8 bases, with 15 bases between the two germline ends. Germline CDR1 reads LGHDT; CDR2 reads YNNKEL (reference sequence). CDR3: CASSLRLEGDEQFF. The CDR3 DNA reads TGTGCCAGCAGCCTTCGACTAGAGGGGGATGAGCAGTTCTTC.

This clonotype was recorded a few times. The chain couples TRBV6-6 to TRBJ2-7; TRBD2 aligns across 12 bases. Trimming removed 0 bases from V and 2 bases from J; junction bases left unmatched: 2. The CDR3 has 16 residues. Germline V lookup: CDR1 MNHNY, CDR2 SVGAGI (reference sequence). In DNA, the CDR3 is TGTGCCAGCAGTTACTCGACTAGCGGGAGAACCTACGAGCAGTACTTC. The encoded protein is CASSYSTSGRTYEQYF.

CDR3 residues: CASSCSGVSEAFF. The CDR3, as DNA: TGTGCCAGCAGCTGCTCGGGGGTGAGCGAAGCTTTCTTT. The V gene is TRBV7-9, the J gene TRBJ1-1, with D perhaps TRBD1 (5 bases). The germline CDR1 and CDR2 sequences are SEHNR and FQNEAQ (reference sequence). The CDR3 spans 13 residues. V was trimmed by 4 bases and J by 8 bases, leaving 14 bases between them.

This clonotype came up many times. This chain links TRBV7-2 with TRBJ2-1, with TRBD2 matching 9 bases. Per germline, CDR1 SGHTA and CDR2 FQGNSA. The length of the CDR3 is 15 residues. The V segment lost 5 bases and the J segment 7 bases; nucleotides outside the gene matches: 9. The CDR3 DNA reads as TGTGCCAGCAGCCAGCAGGCGGGAGGGTGGAATGAGCAGTTCTTC. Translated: CASSQQAGGWNEQFF.

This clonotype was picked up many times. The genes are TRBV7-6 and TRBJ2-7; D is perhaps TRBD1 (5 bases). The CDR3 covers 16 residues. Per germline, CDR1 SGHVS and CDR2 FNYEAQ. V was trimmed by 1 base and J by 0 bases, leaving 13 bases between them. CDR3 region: CASSLGQGGSSYEQYF. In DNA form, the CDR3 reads TGTGCCAGCAGCTTAGGCCAGGGTGGTAGCTCCTACGAGCAGTACTTC.

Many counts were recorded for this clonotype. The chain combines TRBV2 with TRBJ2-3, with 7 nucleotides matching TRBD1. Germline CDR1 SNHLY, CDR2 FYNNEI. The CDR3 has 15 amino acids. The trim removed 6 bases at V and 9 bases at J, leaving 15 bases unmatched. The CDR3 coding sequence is TGTGCCAGCAGCGCGGACAGGCCGGGGATGGACACGCAGTATTTT. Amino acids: CASSADRPGMDTQYF.

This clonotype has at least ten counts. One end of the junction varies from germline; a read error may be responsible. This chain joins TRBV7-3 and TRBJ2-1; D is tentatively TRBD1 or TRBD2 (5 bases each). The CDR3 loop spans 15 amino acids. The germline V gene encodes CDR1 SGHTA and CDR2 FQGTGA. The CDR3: CASSLGSGTYNEQSF. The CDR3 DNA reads TGTGCCAGCAGCCTGGGATCAGGGACCTACAATGAGCAGTCCTTC.

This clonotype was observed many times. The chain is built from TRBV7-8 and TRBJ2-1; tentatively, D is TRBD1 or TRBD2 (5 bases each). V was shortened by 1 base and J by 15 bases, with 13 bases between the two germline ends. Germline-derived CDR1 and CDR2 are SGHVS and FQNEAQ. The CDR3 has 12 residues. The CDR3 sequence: CASSLDGTSPFF. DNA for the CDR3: TGTGCCAGCAGCTTAGATGGGACCTCGCCGTTCTTC.

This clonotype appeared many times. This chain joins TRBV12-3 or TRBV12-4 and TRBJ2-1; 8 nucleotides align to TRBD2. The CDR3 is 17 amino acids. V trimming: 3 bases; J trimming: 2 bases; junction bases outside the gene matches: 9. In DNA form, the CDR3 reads TGTGCCAGCAGTTTTGACCGGGGGGGTAGTCCCTACAATGAGCAGTTCTTC. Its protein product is CASSFDRGGSPYNEQFF.

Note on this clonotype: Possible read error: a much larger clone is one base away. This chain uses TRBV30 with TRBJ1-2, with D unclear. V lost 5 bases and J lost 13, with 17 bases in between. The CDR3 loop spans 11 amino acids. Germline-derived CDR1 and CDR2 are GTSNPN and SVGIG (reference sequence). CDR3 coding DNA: TGTGCCTGGTACCCCCGGACGAGGTCCACCTTC. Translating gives CAWYPRTRSTF.

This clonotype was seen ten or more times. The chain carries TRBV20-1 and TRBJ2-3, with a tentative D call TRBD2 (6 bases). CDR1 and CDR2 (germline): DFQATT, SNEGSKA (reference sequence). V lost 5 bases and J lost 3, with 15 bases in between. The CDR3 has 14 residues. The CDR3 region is CSAWGEQGTDTQYF. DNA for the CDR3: TGCAGTGCTTGGGGGGAGCAGGGAACAGATACGCAGTATTTT.

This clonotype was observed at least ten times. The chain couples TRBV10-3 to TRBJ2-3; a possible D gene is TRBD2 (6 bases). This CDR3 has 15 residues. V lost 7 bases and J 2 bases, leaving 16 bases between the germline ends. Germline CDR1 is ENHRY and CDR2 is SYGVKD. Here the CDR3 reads CAINRRDSNTDTQYF. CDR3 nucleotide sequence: TGTGCCATCAATCGCCGGGACTCGAACACAGATACGCAGTATTTT.

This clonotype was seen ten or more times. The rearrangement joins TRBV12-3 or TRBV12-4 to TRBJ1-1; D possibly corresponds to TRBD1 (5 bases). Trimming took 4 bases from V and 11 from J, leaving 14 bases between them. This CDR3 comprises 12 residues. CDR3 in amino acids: CASSYRDFGAFF. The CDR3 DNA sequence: TGTGCCAGCAGTTACCGGGACTTTGGGGCTTTCTTT.

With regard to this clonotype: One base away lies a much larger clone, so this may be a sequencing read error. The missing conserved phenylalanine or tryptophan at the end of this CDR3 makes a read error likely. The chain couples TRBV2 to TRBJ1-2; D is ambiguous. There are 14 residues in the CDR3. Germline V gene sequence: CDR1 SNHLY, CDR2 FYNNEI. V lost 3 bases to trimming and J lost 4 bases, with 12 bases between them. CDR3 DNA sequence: TGTGCCAGCAGTGAGGATCTCCTCTCCTATGGCTACACCCTC. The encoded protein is CASSEDLLSYGYTL.

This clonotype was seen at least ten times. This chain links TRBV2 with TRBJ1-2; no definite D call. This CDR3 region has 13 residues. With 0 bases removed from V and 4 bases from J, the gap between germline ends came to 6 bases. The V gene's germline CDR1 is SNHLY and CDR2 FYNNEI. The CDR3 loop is CASSEAGSYGYTF. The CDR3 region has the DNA TGTGCCAGCAGTGAAGCGGGCAGCTATGGCTACACCTTC.

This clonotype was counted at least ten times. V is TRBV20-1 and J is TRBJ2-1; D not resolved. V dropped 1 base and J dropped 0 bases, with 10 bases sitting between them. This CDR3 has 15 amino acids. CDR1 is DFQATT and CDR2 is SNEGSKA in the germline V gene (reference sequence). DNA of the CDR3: TGCAGTGCTAGAGGGGCCATGGGCTCCTACAATGAGCAGTTCTTC. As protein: CSARGAMGSYNEQFF.

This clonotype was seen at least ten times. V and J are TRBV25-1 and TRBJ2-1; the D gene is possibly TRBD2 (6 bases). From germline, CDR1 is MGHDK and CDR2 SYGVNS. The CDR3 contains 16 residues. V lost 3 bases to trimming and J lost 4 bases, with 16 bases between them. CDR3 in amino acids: CASSEAGTPGYNEQFF. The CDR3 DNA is TGTGCCAGCAGTGAGGCCGGGACTCCCGGGTACAATGAGCAGTTCTTC.

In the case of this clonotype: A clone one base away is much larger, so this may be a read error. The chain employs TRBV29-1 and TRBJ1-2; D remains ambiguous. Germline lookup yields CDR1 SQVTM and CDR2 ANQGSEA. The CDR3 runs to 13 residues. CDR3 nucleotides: TGCTGCGTTGAAGATCTGACGGAAGATGGCTACACCTTC. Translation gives CCVEDLTEDGYTF.

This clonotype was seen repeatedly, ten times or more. CDR3 nucleotides: TGTGCCAGCAGTTTTTCGGGCACTGAAGCTTTCTTT. Its protein product is CASSFSGTEAFF. This chain uses TRBV27 with TRBJ1-1, with D unclear. CDR1 is MNHEY and CDR2 is SMNVEV in the germline V gene (reference sequence). The CDR3 has 12 residues. The V gene lost 3 bases and the J gene lost 4 bases, with 6 bases spanning the gap.

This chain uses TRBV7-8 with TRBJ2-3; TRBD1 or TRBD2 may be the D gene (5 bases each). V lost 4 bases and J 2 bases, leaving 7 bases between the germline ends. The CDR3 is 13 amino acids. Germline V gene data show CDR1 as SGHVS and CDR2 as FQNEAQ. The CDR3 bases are TGTGCCAGCAGCTGGGGGACCACAGATACGCAGTATTTT. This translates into CASSWGTTDTQYF.